One sample yielded the 9 T cell receptor beta chains listed below, sequenced in a study of T cell clones after liver transplantation. Data came from immunoSEQ multiplex PCR; TCRdb stores just in-frame clones and leaves some out. The sample shows around 51,000 clones, 86% of them seen only once. The sample was CD8+ T cells from blood, taken 12 months after liver transplant. The receptors were gathered from a human patient who received a liver transplant. Part of the T cells may come from the graft donor.

The chain joins TRBV6-5 to TRBJ2-7, with TRBD2 matching 8 bases. Unmatched junction bases numbered 8, after V lost 6 bases and J lost 7 bases. This CDR3 has 13 residues. Germline V gives CDR1 MNHEY, CDR2 SVGAGI. The CDR3 region is CASSYRGRLEQYF. DNA for the CDR3: TGTGCCAGCAGCTATCGCGGGAGGTTAGAGCAGTACTTC.

The genes are TRBV23-1 and TRBJ2-6; D is uncertain. TRBV23-1 is labeled an ORF, and its function is uncertain. V lost 2 bases and J lost 0, with 8 bases in between. The CDR3 loop spans 16 amino acids. The CDR3 region has the DNA TGCGCCAGCAGTCAAAAGATTAGCTCTGGGGCCAACGTCCTGACTTTC. It yields the protein CASSQKISSGANVLTF.

The rearrangement uses TRBV10-1 and TRBJ2-7; possibly TRBD2 for D (6 bases). Trimming took 3 bases from V and 2 from J, leaving 17 bases between them. The CDR3 totals 16 residues. CDR1 is WNHNN, CDR2 SYGVQD, per germline (reference sequence). The CDR3 DNA is TGCGCCAGCAGTGATTCGCGACCTAGCGAGACCTACGAGCAGTACTTC. It codes for CASSDSRPSETYEQYF.

The chain carries TRBV6-1 and TRBJ1-1, with 8 bases aligning to TRBD1. Germline-derived CDR1 and CDR2 are MNHNS and SASEGT. Trimming at V came to 3 bases and at J to 4 bases, leaving 7 bases not matched to a gene. This CDR3 contains 15 residues. CDR3 loop: CASSDLTTGATEAFF. The CDR3, as DNA: TGTGCCAGCAGTGACCTAACGACAGGGGCCACTGAAGCTTTCTTT.

This chain uses TRBV28 with TRBJ1-5; no definite D call. This CDR3 contains 14 residues. CDR1 is MDHEN and CDR2 is SYDVKM in the germline V gene. V was trimmed by 2 bases and J by 3 bases, leaving 8 bases between them. The chain's CDR3 is CASSLGAFNQPQHF. CDR3 nucleotides: TGTGCCAGCAGTTTAGGTGCTTTCAATCAGCCCCAGCATTTT. The full variable domain, rest sourced from reference TRBV28 and TRBJ1-5, is DVKVTQSSRYLVKRTGEKVFLECVQDMDHENMFWYRQDPGLGLRLIYFSYDVKMKEKGDIPEGYSVSREKKERFSLILESASTNQTSMYLCASSLGAFNQPQHFGDGTRLSIL.

V gene TRBV27 combines with J gene TRBJ2-7; 11 nucleotides agree with TRBD2. V trimming: 7 bases; J trimming: 3 bases; junction bases outside the gene matches: 5. This CDR3 has 14 amino acids. Germline lookup yields CDR1 MNHEY and CDR2 SMNVEV (reference sequence). The CDR3 here is CASKLAGGGYEQYF. The CDR3 DNA reads TGTGCCAGCAAATTAGCGGGAGGGGGCTACGAGCAGTACTTC.

The table lists this clone with many counts. The V and J genes are TRBV9 and TRBJ2-7; perhaps TRBD1 as D (6 bases). The germline V and J ends were trimmed by 3 bases and 5 bases, with 21 bases remaining between them. Germline lookup yields CDR1 SGDLS and CDR2 YYNGEE. This CDR3 has 16 residues. In DNA, the CDR3 is TGTGCCAGCAGCGAAACGTCCGGGACACAATTTAACGAGCAGTACTTC. This sequence encodes CASSETSGTQFNEQYF.

The CDR3 sequence: CASSIGSGNTYEQYF. The CDR3 region has the DNA TGTGCCAGTAGTATAGGTAGCGGGAATACCTACGAGCAGTACTTC. The gene calls are TRBV19 and TRBJ2-7, with 8 positions matching TRBD2. Germline loops: CDR1 LNHDA, CDR2 SQIVND (reference sequence). Trimming removed 1 base from V and 2 bases from J; junction bases left unmatched: 4. This CDR3 has 15 amino acids.

The chain links TRBV13 to TRBJ2-3; 7 bases map to TRBD2. Unmatched junction bases numbered 6, after V lost 1 base and J lost 2 bases. There are 16 residues in the CDR3. Germline V lookup: CDR1 PRHDT, CDR2 FYEKMQ (reference sequence). CDR3 in DNA: TGTGCCAGCAGCTTAGACGGGGGAGGGCCCACAGATACGCAGTATTTT. This encodes CASSLDGGGPTDTQYF.